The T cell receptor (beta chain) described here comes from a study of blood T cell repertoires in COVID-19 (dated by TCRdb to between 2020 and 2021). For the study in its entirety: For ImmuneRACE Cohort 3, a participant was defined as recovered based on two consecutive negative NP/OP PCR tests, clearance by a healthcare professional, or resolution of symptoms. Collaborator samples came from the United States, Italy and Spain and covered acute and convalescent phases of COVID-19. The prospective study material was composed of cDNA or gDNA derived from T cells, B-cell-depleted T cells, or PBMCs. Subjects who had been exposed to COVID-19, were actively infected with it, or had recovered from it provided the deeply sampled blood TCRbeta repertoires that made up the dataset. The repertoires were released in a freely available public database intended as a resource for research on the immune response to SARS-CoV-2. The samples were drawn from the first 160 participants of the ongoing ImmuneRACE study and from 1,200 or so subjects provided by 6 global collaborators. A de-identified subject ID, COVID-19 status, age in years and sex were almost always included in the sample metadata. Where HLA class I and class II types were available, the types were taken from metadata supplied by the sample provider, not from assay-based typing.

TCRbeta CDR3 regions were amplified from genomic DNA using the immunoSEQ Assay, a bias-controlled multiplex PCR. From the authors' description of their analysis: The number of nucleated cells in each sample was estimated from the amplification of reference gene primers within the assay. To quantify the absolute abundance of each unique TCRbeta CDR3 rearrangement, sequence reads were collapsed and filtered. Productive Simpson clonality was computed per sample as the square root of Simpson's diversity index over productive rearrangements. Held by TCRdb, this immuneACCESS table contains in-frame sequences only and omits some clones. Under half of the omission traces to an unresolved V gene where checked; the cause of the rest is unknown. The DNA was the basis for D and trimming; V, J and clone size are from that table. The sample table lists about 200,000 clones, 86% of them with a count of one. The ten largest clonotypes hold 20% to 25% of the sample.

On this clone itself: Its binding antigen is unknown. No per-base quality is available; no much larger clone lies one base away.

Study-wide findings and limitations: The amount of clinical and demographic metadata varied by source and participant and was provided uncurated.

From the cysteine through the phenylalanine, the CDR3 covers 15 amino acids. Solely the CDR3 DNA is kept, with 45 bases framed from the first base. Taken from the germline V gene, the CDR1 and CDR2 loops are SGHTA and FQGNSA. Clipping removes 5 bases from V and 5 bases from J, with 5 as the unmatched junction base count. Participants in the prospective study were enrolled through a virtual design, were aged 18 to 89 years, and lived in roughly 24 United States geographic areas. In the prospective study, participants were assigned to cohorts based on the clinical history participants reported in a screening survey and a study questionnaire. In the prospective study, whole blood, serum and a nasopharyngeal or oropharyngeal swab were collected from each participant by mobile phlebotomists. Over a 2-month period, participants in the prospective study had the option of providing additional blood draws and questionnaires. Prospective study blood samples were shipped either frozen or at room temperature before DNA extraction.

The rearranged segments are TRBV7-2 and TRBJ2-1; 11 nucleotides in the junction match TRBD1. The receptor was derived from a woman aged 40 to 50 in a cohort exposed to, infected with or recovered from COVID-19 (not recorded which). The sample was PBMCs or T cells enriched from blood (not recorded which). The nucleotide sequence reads TGTGCCAGCAGCCTGGGACAGGGGGTCCACAATGAGCAGTTCTTC. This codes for CASSLGQGVHNEQFF.